The rows below give T cell receptor beta chains drawn from one sample of a study of regulatory T cells in long-lasting Graves disease. TCRdb used MiXCR to reprocess the multiplex PCR reads, holding one entry per CDR3 protein. The sample shows around 360,000 distinct CDR3 sequences, around 15% of them seen only once. The sample also formed part of further work on T cells in Graves' hyperthyroidism and ophthalmopathy.

The sample in question was peripheral blood mononuclear cells (PBMCs), obtained at new diagnosis, from a patient treated with antithyroid drugs. The receptors were sampled from a woman between 18 and 29 years old with Graves disease. Both conserved end residues are part of each CDR3. Each record gives: CDR3 protein, V gene, D gene, clone size. D genes are given only for firm matches. Only some rows state a clone size, as once, few, many or a class for expanded clones.

CDR3: CSAAGLAGGPGGQFF
V: TRBV20-1
D: TRBD2
size: many

CDR3: CASSQGQGPSTDTQYF
V: TRBV3-1
D: TRBD1
size: few

CDR3: CAWRHTGAYGYTF
V: TRBV30
D: TRBD1
size: many

CDR3: CASSQRGSSYNEQFF
V: TRBV4-1
D: NA
size: few

CDR3: CASRGPSSNQPQHF
V: TRBV25-1
D: NA
size: NA

CDR3: CASSLLLGREDNEQFF
V: TRBV13
D: TRBD2
size: many

CDR3: CASSHGTSAGDEQFF
V: TRBV27
D: TRBD2
size: many

CDR3: CASSPRETRGRSYEQYF
V: TRBV28
D: TRBD1
size: NA

CDR3: CASSSGGPLADTQYF
V: TRBV28
D: NA
size: many

CDR3: CASSPLLSEHEQFF
V: TRBV11-2
D: NA
size: many

CDR3: CSASLAGEFYEQYF
V: TRBV20-1
D: TRBD2
size: NA

CDR3: CSARGTGGPETQYF
V: TRBV20-1
D: NA
size: many

CDR3: CATSDLAFSFYGYTF
V: TRBV24-1
D: NA
size: few

CDR3: CSASTGVETEAFF
V: TRBV20-1
D: TRBD1
size: many

CDR3: CASSELAGGTQYF
V: TRBV2
D: NA
size: few

CDR3: CASSTHPTGGHHGYTF
V: TRBV27
D: TRBD1
size: few

CDR3: CASSEGAGGTYEQYF
V: TRBV2
D: TRBD1
size: once

CDR3: CASRGPGVGNEQFF
V: TRBV10-2
D: NA
size: few

CDR3: CSASRTANEKLFF
V: TRBV20-1
D: NA
size: few

CDR3: CASNIREYNEQFF
V: TRBV6-1
D: NA
size: many

CDR3: CASSISAGTSGIVEQFF
V: TRBV19
D: TRBD2
size: NA

CDR3: CASSLGSGRGNEQFF
V: TRBV5-1
D: TRBD2
size: many

CDR3: CASTGGDEQFF
V: TRBV28
D: NA
size: many

CDR3: CASSLQGRGANVLTF
V: TRBV5-1
D: NA
size: many

CDR3: CASSDGGGGTGELFF
V: TRBV5-1
D: NA
size: few

CDR3: CASSGTMNTEAFF
V: TRBV9
D: NA
size: NA

CDR3: CASVRGPPYGNQPQHF
V: TRBV2
D: NA
size: many

CDR3: CASGTGGTNTEAFF
V: TRBV2
D: TRBD1
size: many

CDR3: CASSVATGSYEQYF
V: TRBV9
D: NA
size: few

CDR3: CASSSDAGGVTDTQYF
V: TRBV13
D: TRBD2
size: many

CDR3: CASPGLAGGTTGELFF
V: TRBV7-9
D: TRBD2
size: few

CDR3: CASSGGQGWTEAFF
V: TRBV9
D: TRBD1
size: few

CDR3: CASSFQTSTYNEQFF
V: TRBV5-1
D: TRBD2
size: many

CDR3: CASSEFDTQETQYF
V: TRBV2
D: NA
size: few

CDR3: CATSRAGRGGTEAFF
V: TRBV15
D: NA
size: few

CDR3: CASSFPNTEAFF
V: TRBV12-3/TRBV12-4
D: NA
size: many

CDR3: CSGTPLLSAPSTDTQYF
V: TRBV20-1
D: NA
size: many

CDR3: CASRPLAGYEQYF
V: TRBV28
D: TRBD2
size: many

CDR3: CASSSGTGLNTEAFF
V: TRBV9
D: TRBD1
size: few

CDR3: CASRSLGELFF
V: TRBV27
D: NA
size: NA

CDR3: CASSTRGQGATEAFF
V: TRBV6-2/TRBV6-3
D: TRBD1
size: once

CDR3: CAISESSHSPGAFF
V: TRBV10-3
D: NA
size: many

CDR3: CASSLTASGGWGYSTDTQYF
V: TRBV7-3
D: TRBD2
size: many

CDR3: CASSLGPDQETQYF
V: TRBV12-3/TRBV12-4
D: NA
size: NA

CDR3: CSAERDGTGRDTQYF
V: TRBV20-1
D: TRBD1
size: NA

CDR3: CASSKQLAGGPSTDTQYF
V: TRBV7-9
D: TRBD2
size: few

CDR3: CASSIEGQGLYEQYF
V: TRBV4-1
D: TRBD1
size: many

CDR3: CASRPGTLEKLFF
V: TRBV6-1
D: NA
size: many

CDR3: CSARDLRLQAFF
V: TRBV20-1
D: NA
size: few

CDR3: CASSRRGSGDEQFF
V: TRBV7-2
D: NA
size: few

CDR3: CATTKQGGEQYF
V: TRBV19
D: TRBD1
size: few

CDR3: CASSPGLAGEETQYF
V: TRBV5-1
D: TRBD2
size: many

CDR3: CASGAGQSYEQYF
V: TRBV2
D: NA
size: few

CDR3: CASSYSRGQGEAFF
V: TRBV6-5
D: TRBD1
size: many

CDR3: CASSSNGRYEQYF
V: TRBV6-9
D: NA
size: many